The 18 T cell receptor beta chains given below trace back to one sample, sequenced in a study of metastatic and nonmetastatic thyroid tumors. Patients were all untreated before their thyroid surgery. TCRdb reanalyzed the PCR reads via MiXCR. The sample has about 4,300 clones, approximately 35% seen once; the top ten hold under 30%. Source material: tumor tissue. Receptors were obtained from a male donor with papillary thyroid cancer or a benign thyroid nodule (not recorded which). Some clones in this sample may be carry-over from other donors' samples.

The V call is TRBV6-1, the J call TRBJ1-2; 8 bases align to TRBD1. The germline CDR1 and CDR2 sequences are MNHNS and SASEGT. The junction had 14 bases not matched to a gene; V was cut back by 7 bases and J by 4 bases. The CDR3 is made up of 16 amino acids. The CDR3, as DNA: TGTGCCAGCAAGGGCACCTTTACAGGGGGTGTCTATGGCTACACCTTC. Protein product: CASKGTFTGGVYGYTF.

This clone was recorded a few times. This chain connects TRBV6-1 to TRBJ1-2, with D tentatively TRBD1 (5 bases). This CDR3 has 13 amino acids. Germline CDR1 reads MNHNS; CDR2 reads SASEGT. V was trimmed by 5 bases and J by 4 bases, leaving 11 bases between them. CDR3 in amino acids: CASSRTSAYGYTF. The CDR3 nucleotides read TGTGCCAGCAGTCGGACATCCGCCTATGGCTACACCTTC.

A few counts support this clone. The J gene is TRBJ1-1, the V gene TRBV6-2 or TRBV6-3; the D gene is possibly TRBD1 (6 bases). Trimming left V 0 bases short and J 3 bases short, with 8 bases between. The CDR3 consists of 14 residues. CDR1 and CDR2 (germline): MNHEY, SVGEGT. In DNA form, the CDR3 reads TGTGCCAGCAGTTACTCCGCAGGGGACACTGAAGCTTTCTTT. Translated: CASSYSAGDTEAFF.

V is TRBV12-3 or TRBV12-4 and J is TRBJ1-2, with 8 bases identical to TRBD1. V lost 7 bases to trimming and J lost 7 bases; unmatched junction nucleotides: 11. This CDR3 is 14 amino acids long. The CDR3 loop reads CASTRTGKDGGYTF. Written as DNA, the CDR3 is TGTGCCAGCACCCGGACAGGGAAGGATGGTGGCTACACCTTC.

The chain combines TRBV6-2 or TRBV6-3 with TRBJ2-7, with D unresolved. The V end lost 3 bases, the J end lost 5 bases, and 5 bases lay between the germline ends. This CDR3 has 11 amino acids. The germline CDR1 and CDR2 sequences are MNHEY and SVGEGT. The chain's CDR3 is CASSYENEQYF. The CDR3 DNA sequence: TGTGCCAGCAGTTATGAAAACGAGCAGTACTTC.

This clone was recorded a few times. The chain recombines TRBV28 with TRBJ2-1, with 8 nucleotides matching TRBD2. Germline CDR1 and CDR2: MDHEN and SYDVKM. The length of the CDR3 is 19 residues. Trimming took 4 bases from V and 3 from J; bases not matched to a gene: 17. This CDR3 reads CASSSGSHPAGDLYNEQFF. DNA of the CDR3: TGTGCCAGCAGTTCGGGCAGCCACCCAGCGGGAGATCTCTACAATGAGCAGTTCTTC.

This clone occurred once. V usage is TRBV4-2 and J usage is TRBJ2-7; D remains ambiguous. The CDR3 has 14 residues. The V end lost 0 bases, the J end lost 5 bases, and 11 bases lay between the germline ends. Germline V CDR1 and CDR2: LGHNA, YNFKEQ. CDR3 protein: CASSQEGGRDEQYF. The CDR3 region has the DNA TGTGCCAGCAGCCAAGAAGGTGGCCGGGACGAGCAGTACTTC.

This clone was observed a handful of times. The V and J genes are TRBV6-1 and TRBJ2-7, with D possibly being TRBD2 (5 bases). The V end was cut by 5 bases, the J end by 5 bases, with 7 bases between. The germline gives CDR1 MNHNS, CDR2 SASEGT. The CDR3 has 11 residues. CDR3 nucleotide sequence: TGTGCCAGCAGTCACGGGGACGAGCAGTACTTC. This translates into CASSHGDEQYF.

This clone has a handful of counts. The V gene is TRBV27, the J gene TRBJ2-1; unclear D gene. The CDR3 consists of 11 residues. V was shortened by 2 bases and J by 5 bases, with 1 base between the two germline ends. CDR1 and CDR2 from the germline V gene are MNHEY and SMNVEV (reference sequence). The CDR3: CASSLHNEQFF. CDR3 bases: TGTGCCAGCAGTTTACACAATGAGCAGTTCTTC.

This sequence joins TRBV11-2 and TRBJ2-1; 8 nucleotides match TRBD2. Germline V gives CDR1 SGHAT, CDR2 FQNNGV. The CDR3 sequence is 16 residues long. The V gene end was trimmed by 5 bases and the J gene end by 2 bases; junction bases not matched to a gene: 8. The CDR3 protein is CASSQTPGLAYNEQFF. CDR3 bases: TGTGCCAGCAGCCAGACGCCGGGACTAGCCTACAATGAGCAGTTCTTC.

This clone was found a few times. The chain carries TRBV6-1 and TRBJ2-1, with 11 bases that match TRBD1. Trimming at V came to 7 bases and at J to 7 bases, leaving 9 bases not matched to a gene. The CDR3 extends over 15 amino acids. Germline V gives CDR1 MNHNS, CDR2 SASEGT. The CDR3 nucleotides are TGTGCCAGCAAAGTGAGGGGACAGGGGGGAAATGAGCAGTTCTTC. This codes for CASKVRGQGGNEQFF.

In its sample, this clone was seen a few times. V gene TRBV28 combines with J gene TRBJ2-2; the match to TRBD2 covers 8 bases. Germline-derived CDR1 and CDR2 are MDHEN and SYDVKM. The CDR3 loop spans 20 amino acids. V was pared by 3 bases and J by 0 bases, with 15 bases of the junction left unmatched. The CDR3 loop reads CASSFSQRLAGGANTGELFF. The CDR3 region has the DNA TGTGCCAGCAGTTTCTCTCAACGTCTAGCGGGTGGTGCGAACACCGGGGAGCTGTTTTTT.

This clone was detected only a few times. The V gene is TRBV6-4, the J gene TRBJ2-1; 9 bases align to TRBD1. Germline lookup yields CDR1 MRHNA and CDR2 SNTAGT. This CDR3 contains 15 residues. The trim removed 0 bases at V and 3 bases at J, leaving 0 bases unmatched. DNA of the CDR3: TGTGCCAGCAGTGACTCGACAGGGGGCTACAATGAGCAGTTCTTC. Its protein product is CASSDSTGGYNEQFF.

The rearrangement links TRBV11-2 to TRBJ2-2; D is ambiguous. The V end lost 6 bases, the J end lost 1 base, and 21 bases lay between the germline ends. Looked up from germline, CDR1 is SGHAT and CDR2 is FQNNGV. The CDR3 extends over 18 amino acids. The CDR3 is CASRVDGGFSENTGELFF. The CDR3 DNA reads as TGTGCCAGCAGAGTGGACGGTGGATTTTCTGAGAACACCGGGGAGCTGTTTTTT. Together with reference TRBV11-2 and TRBJ2-2, the CDR3 gives the full variable domain: EAGVAQSPRYKIIEKRQSVAFWCNPISGHATLYWYQQILGQGPKLLIQFQNNGVVDDSQLPKDRFSAERLKGVDSTLKIQPAKLEDSAVYLCASRVDGGFSENTGELFFGEGSRLTVL.

This chain links TRBV19 with TRBJ1-2; tentative D call: TRBD1 (5 bases). Germline V CDR1 and CDR2: LNHDA, SQIVND (reference sequence). V lost 9 bases and J 4 bases, leaving 21 bases between the germline ends. This CDR3 is 15 amino acids long. The CDR3 region has the DNA TGTGCCAGCAAGGGGCTGGACGGGACGGGCTATGGCTACACCTTC. It yields the protein CASKGLDGTGYGYTF.

Only a few counts were recorded for this clone. The chain recombines TRBV6-4 with TRBJ2-1, with TRBD2 identical over 10 bases. Germline values: CDR1 MRHNA, CDR2 SNTAGT. The CDR3 has 14 amino acids. Trimming at V came to 6 bases and at J to 2 bases, leaving 1 base not matched to a gene. CDR3 coding DNA: TGTGCCAGCAGAGCGGGAGGGCCCTACAATGAGCAGTTCTTC. Protein sequence: CASRAGGPYNEQFF.

This clone was counted only a few times. This chain uses TRBV6-1 with TRBJ1-1; tentatively, D is TRBD1 (6 bases). Germline lookup yields CDR1 MNHNS and CDR2 SASEGT. V was clipped by 3 bases and J by 1 base, with 12 bases between them. The CDR3 sequence is 15 residues long. For the CDR3, the DNA is TGTGCCAGCAGTGACTCCCCGGACAGGAACACTGAAGCTTTCTTT. Translation gives CASSDSPDRNTEAFF.

This clone was observed a few times. The rearrangement links TRBV10-3 to TRBJ2-7; D call uncertain. The V end lost 7 bases, the J end lost 3 bases, and 13 bases lay between the germline ends. The V gene's germline CDR1 is ENHRY and CDR2 SYGVKD. The CDR3 extends over 13 amino acids. The CDR3 DNA reads as TGTGCCATCAAAGTTGGACCCCACTACGAGCAGTACTTC. Amino acids: CAIKVGPHYEQYF.